Given below is one TCR beta chain in context. A junction boundary mismatches the germline segment, possibly from a read error. The data are from a study of esophageal squamous cell carcinoma under preoperative chemotherapy. About the study: Both tumor-infiltrating lymphocytes and peripheral blood T cells were profiled.

The time point is: before preoperative PTX-NDP chemotherapy. Patients received paclitaxel-nedaplatin as preoperative chemotherapy before surgery. MiXCR, applied by TCRdb to the PCR reads, yields one record per CDR3 protein. The data hold about 7,000 distinct CDR3 sequences, with approximately 32% observed a single time. The CDR3 spans 14 residues. The TCR comes from a human donor with esophageal squamous cell carcinoma. The donor label of this sample is uncertain. This chain connects TRBV12-3 or TRBV12-4 to TRBJ2-1; TRBD1 or TRBD2 may be the D gene (6 bases each). The material was obtained from a patient given preoperative chemotherapy. The CDR3 is CARSFRGGGNEEFF. Written as DNA, the CDR3 is TGTGCCAGGAGTTTTAGAGGGGGAGGCAATGAGGAGTTCTTC.